Given below is one TCR beta chain in context. Trimming at V came to 8 bases and at J to 10 bases, leaving 9 bases not matched to a gene. Germline V gene data show CDR1 as MNHEY and CDR2 as SMNVEV (reference sequence). The CDR3 covers 14 residues. Clones were sequenced by immunoSEQ multiplex PCR, and TCRdb holds only the in-frame ones, with some missing. Here the sample spans tens of thousands of clones, around 82% being singletons. The data stem from a study of blood T cell repertoires in COVID-19. In the study overall: COVID-19 samples, acute and convalescent, were from the United States, Italy and Spain.

The rearrangement uses TRBV27 and TRBJ1-6, with 9 nucleotides matching TRBD1. The clonotype comes from an older man with COVID-19, enrolled during active disease. The specimen was peripheral blood. This CDR3 reads CASGRDREGSPLHF. In nucleotides, the CDR3 is TGTGCCAGCGGAAGGGACAGGGAAGGATCACCCCTCCACTTT.